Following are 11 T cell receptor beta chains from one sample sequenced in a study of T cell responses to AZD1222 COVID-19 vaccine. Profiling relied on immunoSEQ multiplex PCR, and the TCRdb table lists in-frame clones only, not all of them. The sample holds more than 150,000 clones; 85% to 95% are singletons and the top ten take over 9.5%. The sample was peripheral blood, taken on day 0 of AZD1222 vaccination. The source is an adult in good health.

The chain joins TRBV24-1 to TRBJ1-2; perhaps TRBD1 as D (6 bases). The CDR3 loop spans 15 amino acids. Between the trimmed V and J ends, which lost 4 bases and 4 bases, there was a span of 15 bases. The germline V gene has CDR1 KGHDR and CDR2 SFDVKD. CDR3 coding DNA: TGTGCCACCAGTGACCCCTCCGGGGGGCTCTATGGCTACACCTTC. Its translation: CATSDPSGGLYGYTF.

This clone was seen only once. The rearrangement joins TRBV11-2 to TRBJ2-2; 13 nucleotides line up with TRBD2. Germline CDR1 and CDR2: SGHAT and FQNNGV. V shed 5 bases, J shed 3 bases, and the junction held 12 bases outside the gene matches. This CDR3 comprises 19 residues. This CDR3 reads CASSLGLAGAGGYTGELFF. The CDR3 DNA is TGTGCCAGCAGCCTCGGACTAGCGGGGGCAGGGGGGTACACCGGGGAGCTGTTTTTT.

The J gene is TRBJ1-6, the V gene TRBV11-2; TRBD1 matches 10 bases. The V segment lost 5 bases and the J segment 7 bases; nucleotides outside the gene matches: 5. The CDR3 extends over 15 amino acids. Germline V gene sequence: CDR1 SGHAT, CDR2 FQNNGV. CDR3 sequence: CASSPGTGENSPLHF. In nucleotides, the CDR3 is TGTGCCAGCAGCCCCGGGACAGGGGAAAATTCACCCCTCCACTTT.

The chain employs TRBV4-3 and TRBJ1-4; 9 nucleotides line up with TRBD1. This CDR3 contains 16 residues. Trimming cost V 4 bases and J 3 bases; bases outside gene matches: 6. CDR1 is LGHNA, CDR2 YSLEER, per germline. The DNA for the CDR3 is TGCGCCAGCAGCCTATCACGGACAGGGGCTAATGAAAAACTGTTTTTT. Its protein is CASSLSRTGANEKLFF.

As DNA, the CDR3 is TGTGCCAGCAGCCTTGCGGGTTTCTCTGGAAACACCATATATTTT. Its translation: CASSLAGFSGNTIYF. This sequence joins TRBV5-8 and TRBJ1-3; D is ambiguous. The CDR3 covers 15 residues. Trimming took 4 bases from V and 0 from J, leaving 11 bases between them. Germline assignment: CDR1 SGHTS and CDR2 YDEGEE.

The CDR3 spells CASSLGPGPHPSDTQYF. CDR3 in DNA: TGTGCCAGCAGTTTGGGCCCGGGACCGCATCCCTCAGATACGCAGTATTTT. This chain connects TRBV27 to TRBJ2-3; possibly TRBD1 or TRBD2 for D (5 bases each). Germline V lookup: CDR1 MNHEY, CDR2 SMNVEV (reference sequence). With 3 bases removed from V and 4 bases from J, the gap between germline ends came to 20 bases. The CDR3 sequence is 17 residues long.

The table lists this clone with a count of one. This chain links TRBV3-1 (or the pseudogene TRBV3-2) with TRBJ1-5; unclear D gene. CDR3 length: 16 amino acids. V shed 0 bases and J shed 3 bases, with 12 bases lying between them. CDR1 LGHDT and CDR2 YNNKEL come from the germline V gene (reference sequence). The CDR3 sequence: CASSQDFPSANQPQHF. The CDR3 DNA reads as TGTGCCAGCAGCCAAGATTTTCCCTCCGCCAATCAGCCCCAGCATTTT.

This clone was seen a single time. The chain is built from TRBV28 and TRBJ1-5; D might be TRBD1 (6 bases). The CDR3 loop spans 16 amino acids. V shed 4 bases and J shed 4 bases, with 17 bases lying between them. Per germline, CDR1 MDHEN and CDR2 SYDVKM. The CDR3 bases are TGTGCCAGCAGTTACCACACCCGGACAGTAAATCAGCCCCAGCATTTT. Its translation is CASSYHTRTVNQPQHF.

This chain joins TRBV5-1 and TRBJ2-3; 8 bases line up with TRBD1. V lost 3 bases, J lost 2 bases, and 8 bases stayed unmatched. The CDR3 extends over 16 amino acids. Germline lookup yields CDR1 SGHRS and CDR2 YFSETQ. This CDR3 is CASSSTGTGPTDTQYF. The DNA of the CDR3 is TGCGCCAGCAGCTCAACCGGGACAGGTCCCACAGATACGCAGTATTTT.

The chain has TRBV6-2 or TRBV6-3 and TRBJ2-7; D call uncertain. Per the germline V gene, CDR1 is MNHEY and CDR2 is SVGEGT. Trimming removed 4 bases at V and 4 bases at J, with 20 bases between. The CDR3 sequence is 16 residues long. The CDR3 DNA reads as TGTGCCAGCAGTTCGCCGGTGGTTAGAGTCGTATACGAGCAGTACGTC. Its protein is CASSSPVVRVVYEQYV.

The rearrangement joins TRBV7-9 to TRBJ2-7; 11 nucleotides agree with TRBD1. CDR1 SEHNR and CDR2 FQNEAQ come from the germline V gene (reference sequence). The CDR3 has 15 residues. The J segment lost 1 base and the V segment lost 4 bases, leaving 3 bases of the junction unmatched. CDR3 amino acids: CASSSGTGGSYEQYF. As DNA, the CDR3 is TGTGCCAGCAGCTCAGGGACAGGGGGATCCTACGAGCAGTACTTC.